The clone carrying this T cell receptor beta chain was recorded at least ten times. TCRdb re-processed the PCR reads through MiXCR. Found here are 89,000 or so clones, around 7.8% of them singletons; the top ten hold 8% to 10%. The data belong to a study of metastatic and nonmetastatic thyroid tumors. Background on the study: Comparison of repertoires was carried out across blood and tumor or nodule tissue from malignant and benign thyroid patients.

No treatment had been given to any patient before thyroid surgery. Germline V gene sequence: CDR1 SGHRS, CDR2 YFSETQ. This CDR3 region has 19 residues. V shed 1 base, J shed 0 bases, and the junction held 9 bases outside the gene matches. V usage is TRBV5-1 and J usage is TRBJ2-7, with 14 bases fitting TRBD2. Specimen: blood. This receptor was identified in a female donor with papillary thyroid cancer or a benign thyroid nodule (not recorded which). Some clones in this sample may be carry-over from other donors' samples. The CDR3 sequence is CASSLRGTSGGLSSYEQYF. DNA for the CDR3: TGCGCCAGCAGCTTGCGCGGGACTAGCGGGGGACTTAGCTCCTACGAGCAGTACTTC.